This T cell receptor (beta chain) was observed in a study of tissue T cells after allogeneic stem cell transplantation. Study information: Five GVHD patients had recipient-origin PBMCs collected before transplant. Viable blood and marrow gave sorted CD3+ T cells if numbers allowed.

The CDR3 extends over 14 amino acids. V was trimmed by 4 bases and J by 4 bases, leaving 14 bases between them. The germline CDR1 and CDR2 sequences are GTSNPN and SVGIG (reference sequence). The protocol was immunoSEQ multiplex PCR, while the TCRdb copy is restricted to in-frame clones and leaves out a portion. The sample has about 43,000 clones, around 90% seen once. This rearrangement joins TRBV30 to TRBJ2-1; D is perhaps TRBD1 (6 bases). The specimen was blood, collected before transplantation. The TCR was taken from a woman aged 35 to 69 who later had graft-versus-host disease after an allogeneic stem cell transplant. CDR3 protein: CAWKPGTQYNEQFF. The DNA for the CDR3 is TGTGCCTGGAAGCCCGGGACACAGTACAATGAGCAGTTCTTC.